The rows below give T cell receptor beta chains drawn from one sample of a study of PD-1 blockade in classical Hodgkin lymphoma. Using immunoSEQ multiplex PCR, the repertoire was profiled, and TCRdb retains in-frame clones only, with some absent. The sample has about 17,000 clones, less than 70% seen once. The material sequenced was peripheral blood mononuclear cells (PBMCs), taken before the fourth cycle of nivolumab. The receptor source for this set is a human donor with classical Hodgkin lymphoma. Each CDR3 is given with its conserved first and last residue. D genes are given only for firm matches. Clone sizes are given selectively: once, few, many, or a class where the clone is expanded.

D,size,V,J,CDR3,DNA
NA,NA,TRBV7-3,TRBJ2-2,CASSFNGHTGELFF,TGTGCCAGCAGCTTCAACGGACACACCGGGGAGCTGTTTTTT
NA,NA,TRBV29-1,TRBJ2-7,CSVDVGKNGEQYF,TGCAGCGTTGATGTCGGCAAGAACGGGGAGCAGTACTTC
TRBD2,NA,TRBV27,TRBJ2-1,CASSSQRDRTDEQFF,TGTGCCAGCAGTTCTCAGCGGGATCGGACGGATGAGCAGTTCTTC
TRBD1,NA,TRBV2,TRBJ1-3,CASSDSTDRLTIYF,TGTGCCAGCAGTGATTCGACGGACAGGCTAACCATATATTTT
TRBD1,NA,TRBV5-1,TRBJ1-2,CASSEGQANYGYTF,TGCGCCAGCAGCGAGGGACAGGCCAACTATGGCTACACCTTC
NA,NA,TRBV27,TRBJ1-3,CASSPLGTYGNTIYF,TGTGCCAGCAGTCCCCTCGGGACTTACGGAAACACCATATATTTT
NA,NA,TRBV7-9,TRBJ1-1,CASSHFGGGMNTEAFF,TGTGCCAGCAGCCATTTTGGGGGTGGAATGAACACTGAAGCTTTCTTT
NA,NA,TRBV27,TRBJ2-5,CASSLSRGYETQYF,TGTGCCAGCAGTTTATCGCGAGGATACGAGACCCAGTACTTC
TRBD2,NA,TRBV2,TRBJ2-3,CASILRTSATDTQYF,TGTGCCAGCATTCTTAGGACTAGCGCCACAGATACGCAGTATTTT
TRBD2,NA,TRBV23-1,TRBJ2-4,CASSRMSGGENIQYF,TGCGCCAGCAGCCGAATGTCGGGGGGAGAGAACATTCAGTACTTC
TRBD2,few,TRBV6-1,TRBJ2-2,CASTRGRKEAGELFF,TGTGCCAGCACGCGCGGGAGAAAGGAAGCCGGGGAGCTGTTTTTT
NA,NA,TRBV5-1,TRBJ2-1,CASSLPANEQFF,TGCGCCAGCAGCTTGCCGGCCAATGAGCAGTTCTTC
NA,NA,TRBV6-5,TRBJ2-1,CASSYSGASSYNEQFF,TGTGCCAGCAGTTACTCGGGGGCCAGCTCCTACAATGAGCAGTTCTTC